Shown below are 32 T cell receptor beta chains from a single sample sequenced in a study of blood T cells in healthy people across ages. Alongside a J-beta primer mix, a sample-barcoded 5' primer served in a second PCR lasting about 7 to 11 cycles. TCRdb redid the calling of the 5' RACE reads with MiXCR, one entry per CDR3 protein. This table has hundreds of thousands of distinct CDR3 sequences, approximately 53% appearing once. Sequenced input: blood. The receptors shown here come from a man between 35 and 55 years old in good health.

This clonotype showed up just a few times. The chain carries TRBV29-1 and TRBJ1-2, with 7 bases aligning to TRBD1. Losses at the gene ends were 4 bases for V and 4 bases for J; bases not matched to a gene: 3. This CDR3 contains 12 residues. Per germline, CDR1 SQVTM and CDR2 ANQGSEA. CDR3 DNA sequence: TGCAGCGTTGGAGGGGGCTCCTATGGCTACACCTTC. Encoded protein: CSVGGGSYGYTF.

The V gene is TRBV28, the J gene TRBJ1-2; no clear D gene. Germline CDR1 MDHEN, CDR2 SYDVKM. The V end was cut by 4 bases, the J end by 6 bases, with 9 bases between. This CDR3 has 12 amino acids. Here the CDR3 reads CASSSKTNGYTF. The CDR3, as DNA: TGTGCCAGCAGTTCCAAGACGAATGGCTACACCTTC.

The rearrangement links TRBV5-1 to TRBJ2-7, with 7 bases aligning to TRBD1. The CDR3 is made up of 15 amino acids. V was pared by 0 bases and J by 2 bases, with 5 bases of the junction left unmatched. Germline V gives CDR1 SGHRS, CDR2 YFSETQ. The chain's CDR3 is CASSLGPGQTYEQYF. CDR3 bases: TGCGCCAGCAGCTTGGGGCCGGGACAGACCTACGAGCAGTACTTC.

V gene TRBV20-1 combines with J gene TRBJ2-5; D not resolved. This CDR3 spans 12 amino acids. Germline V lookup: CDR1 DFQATT, CDR2 SNEGSKA (reference sequence). Trimming removed 0 bases from V and 5 bases from J, with 7 bases in between. CDR3 bases: TGCAGTGCTAGAGATCGTTGGGAGACCCAGTACTTC. This gives the protein CSARDRWETQYF.

The chain uses TRBV12-3 or TRBV12-4 and TRBJ1-5; maybe TRBD1 (6 bases). There are 14 residues in the CDR3. Trimming took off 5 bases at V and 4 bases at J, with 12 bases between the two ends. The CDR3 loop reads CASSTTGSNQPQHF. In DNA, the CDR3 is TGTGCCAGCAGTACCACAGGGTCGAATCAGCCCCAGCATTTT.

The chain recombines TRBV27 with TRBJ1-1, with TRBD1 identical over 8 bases. V was pared by 5 bases and J by 6 bases, with 11 bases of the junction left unmatched. The length of the CDR3 is 15 residues. CDR1 and CDR2 from the germline V gene are MNHEY and SMNVEV (reference sequence). The CDR3 region has the DNA TGTGCCAGCAGTCTCCGGACAGGGAATAAGGCTGAAGCTTTCTTT. It specifies CASSLRTGNKAEAFF.

The V call is TRBV9, the J call TRBJ1-6, with D possibly matching TRBD1 (5 bases). Germline CDR1 reads SGDLS; CDR2 reads YYNGEE. Trimming took 0 bases from V and 10 from J, leaving 14 bases between them. The CDR3 has 15 amino acids. The CDR3 coding sequence is TGTGCCAGCAGCGTAGGTCACAGGAACCGGTCACCCCTCCACTTT. Amino acids: CASSVGHRNRSPLHF.

This clonotype was found a few times. This rearrangement joins TRBV6-5 to TRBJ2-3; 8 nucleotides agree with TRBD2. The CDR3 runs to 17 residues. The junction had 10 bases not matched to a gene; V was cut back by 0 bases and J by 5 bases. Germline-derived CDR1 and CDR2 are MNHEY and SVGAGI. CDR3: CASSYSTPRGAQDTQYF. CDR3 DNA: TGTGCCAGCAGTTACTCGACCCCGCGGGGGGCACAAGATACGCAGTATTTT.

The chain couples TRBV19 to TRBJ2-4, with D possibly matching TRBD1 (5 bases). With the DNA end fitting TRBJ2-7 better, the J assignment may be wrong. CDR3 size: 13 residues. CDR1 and CDR2 from the germline V gene are LNHDA and SQIVND (reference sequence). The CDR3 DNA reads as TGTGCCAGTACCGTTGCAGGGTCCCGCGAGCAGTACTTC. Translating gives CASTVAGSREQYF.

The chain has TRBV5-6 and TRBJ2-1, with a weak D call TRBD2 (5 bases). The CDR3 consists of 13 residues. V lost 0 bases and J lost 15, with 16 bases in between. CDR1 and CDR2 (germline): SGHDT, YYEEEE. The CDR3 spells CASSLAKASRLFF. In nucleotides, the CDR3 is TGTGCCAGCAGCTTGGCTAAGGCTAGCAGGCTGTTCTTC. Filled out from reference TRBV5-6 and TRBJ2-1, the complete variable domain reads DAGVTQSPTHLIKTRGQQVTLRCSPKSGHDTVSWYQQALGQGPQFIFQYYEEEERQRGNFPDRFSGHQFPNYSSELNVNALLLGDSALYLCASSLAKASRLFFGPGTRLTVL.

This clonotype has only a few counts. The CDR3 nucleotides are TGTGCCAGCAGCCAAGATAGAACTAGCGGGCACCGCACAGATACGCAGTATTTT. Translation: CASSQDRTSGHRTDTQYF. This chain uses TRBV4-2 with TRBJ2-3, with 9 bases lining up with TRBD2. The trim removed 0 bases at V and 1 base at J, leaving 8 bases unmatched. Germline CDR1 LGHNA, CDR2 YNFKEQ. There are 18 residues in the CDR3.

This clonotype has only a few counts. V usage is TRBV7-2 and J usage is TRBJ2-1, with TRBD2 matching 7 bases. The junction had 8 bases not matched to a gene; V was cut back by 5 bases and J by 1 base. CDR1 and CDR2 (germline): SGHTA, FQGNSA. The CDR3 length is 16 residues. The CDR3 DNA reads TGTGCCAGCAGCCCCGAAGCGGGGTTATCCTACAATGAGCAGTTCTTC. Encoded protein: CASSPEAGLSYNEQFF.

Only a few counts were recorded for this clonotype. V is TRBV27 and J is TRBJ2-7; 7 positions agree with TRBD1. In germline, CDR1 is MNHEY, CDR2 SMNVEV (reference sequence). The CDR3 sequence is 16 residues long. With V trimmed by 5 bases and J by 1 base, 11 bases remained unmatched. The CDR3 protein is CASSPTGWQGSYEQYF. CDR3 bases: TGTGCCAGCAGTCCGACAGGGTGGCAAGGTTCCTACGAGCAGTACTTC.

The CDR3 reads CASSHGQTQYF. CDR3 sequence (DNA): TGTGCCAGCAGTCATGGACAGACGCAGTACTTC. The chain combines TRBV6-5 with TRBJ2-7, with D possibly matching TRBD1 (6 bases). Germline V gene sequence: CDR1 MNHEY, CDR2 SVGAGI. Trimming took off 5 bases at V and 9 bases at J, with 11 bases between the two ends. This CDR3 contains 11 residues.

The chain has TRBV12-3 or TRBV12-4 and TRBJ2-1; TRBD2 aligns across 11 bases. The CDR3 totals 16 residues. The V gene end was trimmed by 6 bases and the J gene end by 4 bases; junction bases not matched to a gene: 8. The DNA of the CDR3 is TGTGCCAGCAGCCAGACTAGCGGGGTGTCTTACAATGAGCAGTTCTTC. Protein: CASSQTSGVSYNEQFF.

J is TRBJ1-2 and V is TRBV3-1; D gene uncertain. The germline V and J ends were trimmed by 5 bases and 3 bases, with 7 bases remaining between them. Germline V gene data show CDR1 as LGHDT and CDR2 as YNNKEL (reference sequence). The CDR3 has 12 amino acids. For the CDR3, the DNA is TGTGCCAGCAGCTTCGGTGACTATGGCTACACCTTC. It is translated as CASSFGDYGYTF.

V gene TRBV7-8 combines with J gene TRBJ1-5; a weak D match, TRBD1 (5 bases). Between the trimmed V and J ends, which lost 4 bases and 2 bases, there was a span of 15 bases. The CDR3 length is 16 residues. The germline V gene has CDR1 SGHVS and CDR2 FQNEAQ. CDR3 amino acids: CASSYSRVGGNQPQHF. CDR3 bases: TGTGCCAGCAGCTATAGCAGGGTGGGAGGCAATCAGCCCCAGCATTTT.

The chain employs TRBV19 and TRBJ2-3, with 7 bases matching TRBD2. With V trimmed by 3 bases and J by 6 bases, 21 bases remained unmatched. Germline CDR1 is LNHDA and CDR2 is SQIVND (reference sequence). There are 19 residues in the CDR3. The CDR3 DNA is TGTGCCAGTAGTATCACAAGCCTGGGGGAGGGCTTGACCTTGGATACGCAGTATTTT. Translated, it gives CASSITSLGEGLTLDTQYF.

The chain couples TRBV9 to TRBJ2-3; TRBD2 aligns across 7 bases. Germline V gives CDR1 SGDLS, CDR2 YYNGEE. The V segment lost 5 bases and the J segment 3 bases; nucleotides outside the gene matches: 6. The CDR3 totals 14 residues. The DNA for the CDR3 is TGTGCCAGCAGTGGTAGCGGGTGGACAGATACGCAGTATTTT. Encoded protein: CASSGSGWTDTQYF.

As to this clonotype: The germline gene is not matched at one end of the junction; a read error may be the cause. V usage is TRBV12-3 or TRBV12-4 and J usage is TRBJ2-5; D call uncertain. CDR3 length: 13 residues. DNA for the CDR3: TGTGCTAGCAGTTTGGTCTCCCAAGCGACCCAGTACTTC. Residues: CASSLVSQATQYF.

Turning to this clonotype: A much larger clone differs from this one at a single base, so this may be a read error. The chain couples TRBV10-3 to TRBJ1-2, with D unclear. CDR3 length: 15 amino acids. Germline CDR1 ENHRY, CDR2 SYGVKD. The V end lost 0 bases, the J end lost 1 base, and 9 bases lay between the germline ends. For the CDR3, the DNA is TGTGCCATCAGTGAGTCCAGACGGGATAACTATGGCTACACCTTC. It specifies CAISESRRDNYGYTF.

The rearrangement links TRBV27 to TRBJ1-2; D gene ambiguous. Trimming took 5 bases from V and 6 from J, leaving 13 bases between them. From germline, CDR1 is MNHEY and CDR2 SMNVEV (reference sequence). The CDR3 runs to 13 residues. The CDR3 is CASSVMVGNGYTF. The CDR3 DNA reads as TGTGCCAGCAGTGTGATGGTGGGGAATGGCTACACCTTC.

Only a few counts were recorded for this clonotype. The chain combines TRBV20-1 with TRBJ2-5, with TRBD2 matching over 12 bases. TRBJ2-7 matches the DNA end more closely, so the J call is doubtful. The CDR3 loop spans 17 amino acids. The germline gives CDR1 DFQATT, CDR2 SNEGSKA (reference sequence). The CDR3 DNA sequence: TGCAGTGCTAGAGATCTCTTTCTAGCGGGAGGGCCGGGCGAGCAGTACTTC. Protein: CSARDLFLAGGPGEQYF.

The chain couples TRBV2 to TRBJ2-3, with TRBD2 identical over 7 bases. This CDR3 region has 15 residues. Per the germline V gene, CDR1 is SNHLY and CDR2 is FYNNEI. V gave up 6 bases and J gave up 0 bases; unmatched junction bases: 6. The CDR3 region is CASSPQTSSTDTQYF. The CDR3 DNA reads as TGTGCCAGCAGCCCCCAGACTAGCAGCACAGATACGCAGTATTTT.

The chain combines TRBV20-1 with TRBJ2-4; the D is unclear. The J call may be wrong; the DNA end is better matched by TRBJ2-7. The CDR3 loop spans 12 amino acids. Germline CDR1 DFQATT, CDR2 SNEGSKA (reference sequence). The CDR3 bases are TGCAGTGCGGAAGGGTATTCCTACGAGCAGTACTTC. It translates to CSAEGYSYEQYF.

This chain links TRBV9 with TRBJ2-3; TRBD2 matches 13 bases. The CDR3 consists of 17 residues. Germline values: CDR1 SGDLS, CDR2 YYNGEE. Unmatched junction bases numbered 8, after V lost 4 bases and J lost 3 bases. CDR3 sequence (DNA): TGTGCCAGCAGCCCAGGGACTAGCGGGATGGGTACAGATACGCAGTATTTT. Amino acids: CASSPGTSGMGTDTQYF.

This clonotype was found a few times. The J gene is TRBJ1-1, the V gene TRBV12-3 or TRBV12-4; the D is unclear. V was trimmed by 7 bases and J by 8 bases, leaving 17 bases between them. The CDR3 contains 13 residues. The CDR3 DNA is TGTGCCAGCAACCAAGGACCCGGGCTAGAAGCTTTCTTT. Translated: CASNQGPGLEAFF.

The gene calls are TRBV12-3 or TRBV12-4 and TRBJ2-1, with a weak D call TRBD2 (6 bases). The CDR3 length is 15 residues. Trimming removed 8 bases at V and 2 bases at J, with 16 bases between. CDR3 residues: CASGIRLGPYNEQFF. In DNA form, the CDR3 reads TGTGCCAGCGGGATAAGACTAGGACCCTACAATGAGCAGTTCTTC.

The genes are TRBV18 and TRBJ2-1; D is perhaps TRBD1 (6 bases). The germline V and J ends were trimmed by 5 bases and 2 bases, with 13 bases remaining between them. CDR1 KGHSH and CDR2 LQKENI come from the germline V gene. The CDR3 length is 15 residues. CDR3 sequence (DNA): TGTGCCAGCTCATCACAGGGCCTGACCTACAATGAGCAGTTCTTC. It encodes CASSSQGLTYNEQFF.

In its sample, this clonotype was seen a few times. The CDR3 DNA reads as TGCGCCAGCTCGGGGACGGGGGAGACCCAGTACTTC. Translation gives CASSGTGETQYF. The rearrangement joins TRBV10-2 to TRBJ2-5; possibly TRBD1 or TRBD2 for D (5 bases each). V lost 8 bases and J 5 bases, leaving 12 bases between the germline ends. Germline V gene lookup returns CDR1 WSHSY and CDR2 SAAADI. CDR3 length: 12 residues.

This chain connects TRBV6-1 to TRBJ2-4; D is uncertain. This CDR3 is built from 16 residues. Germline CDR1 MNHNS, CDR2 SASEGT. V lost 3 bases, J lost 0 bases, and 12 bases lay in between. This CDR3 is CASSDNPDLAKNIQYF. DNA of the CDR3: TGTGCCAGCAGTGATAATCCAGATTTAGCCAAAAACATTCAGTACTTC.

The chain joins TRBV2 to TRBJ2-5; 9 nucleotides match TRBD2. The ends lost 2 bases at V and 10 bases at J; junction bases unmatched: 11. The CDR3 length is 15 residues. The germline V gene encodes CDR1 SNHLY and CDR2 FYNNEI. CDR3 coding DNA: TGTGCCAGCAGTGAAAGCGCGGGGGGGACTCAGGTCCAGTACTTC. Its translation is CASSESAGGTQVQYF.